These 22 T cell receptor beta chains came from one sample sequenced in a study of blood T cell repertoires in COVID-19 (dated by TCRdb to 2018 to 2021). The library was generated by the immunoSEQ multiplex PCR assay. Sourced from immuneACCESS, this table was stored by TCRdb with only in-frame sequences that have V and J called. A share of the clones is absent; for the studies checked, an unresolved V gene accounts for under half, and the remainder has no known explanation. The sample table lists almost 250,000 clones, approximately 86% of them with a count of one. The biggest ten clones account for approximately 1.5% of the sample. The specimen sequenced was PBMCs or T cells enriched from blood (not recorded which). The receptors come from a woman aged 45 to 65 who had recovered from COVID-19.

The rearrangement uses TRBV28 and TRBJ1-2, with 8 bases that match TRBD1. CDR3 length: 16 residues. J was trimmed by 3 bases and V by 2 bases; bases with no gene match: 8. Germline CDR1 MDHEN, CDR2 SYDVKM. The CDR3 reads CASSLPGQVWDYGYTF. CDR3 DNA sequence: TGTGCCAGCAGTTTACCGGGACAGGTATGGGACTATGGCTACACCTTC.

This clone is a singleton in its sample. This chain joins TRBV19 and TRBJ2-1; TRBD2 aligns across 13 bases. Trimming took 5 bases from V and 4 from J; bases not matched to a gene: 14. Germline CDR1 is LNHDA and CDR2 is SQIVND (reference sequence). The CDR3 is 19 amino acids. In nucleotides, the CDR3 is TGTGCCAGTAGTTTCAGGACTAGCGGGAGTTACGTCGTTTACAATGAGCAGTTCTTC. This sequence encodes CASSFRTSGSYVVYNEQFF.

This rearrangement joins TRBV10-3 to TRBJ1-1; 7 bases are shared with TRBD1. Unmatched junction bases numbered 5, after V lost 8 bases and J lost 5 bases. This CDR3 region has 12 residues. Germline CDR1 is ENHRY and CDR2 is SYGVKD. The CDR3 here is CAIGQVRTEAFF. The CDR3 nucleotides read TGTGCCATCGGACAGGTTAGAACTGAAGCTTTCTTT.

This sequence joins TRBV11-2 and TRBJ2-7, with a weak D call TRBD2 (6 bases). The CDR3 has 14 residues. Trimming pared 3 bases from V and 2 bases from J, leaving 11 bases between. Germline CDR1 is SGHAT and CDR2 is FQNNGV. Here the CDR3 reads CASSFTGEPYEQYF. CDR3 nucleotide sequence: TGTGCCAGCAGCTTTACGGGAGAGCCCTACGAGCAGTACTTC.

The J gene is TRBJ2-7, the V gene TRBV14, with D possibly matching TRBD1 (5 bases). V dropped 3 bases and J dropped 6 bases, with 12 bases sitting between them. Germline CDR1 is SGHDN and CDR2 is FVKESK. The CDR3 has 13 residues. CDR3 nucleotide sequence: TGTGCCAGCAGCCATACAGGTCATGGCGAGCAGTACTTC. Its protein product is CASSHTGHGEQYF.

This chain uses TRBV7-2 with TRBJ1-6; D is undetermined. Germline V lookup: CDR1 SGHTA, CDR2 FQGNSA. Trimming removed 4 bases at V and 6 bases at J, with 7 bases between. The CDR3 extends over 13 amino acids. CDR3 protein: CASSSGFNSPLHF. The CDR3 region has the DNA TGTGCCAGCAGCTCGGGTTTTAATTCACCCCTCCACTTT.

This chain joins TRBV21-1 and TRBJ2-7; the D call of TRBD2 is as the table states it, not checked on the DNA. TRBV21-1 is noted as a pseudogene. The CDR3 is made up of 14 amino acids. The CDR3 DNA sequence: TGTGCCAGCAGCATAGAGACTAGGAGATCCGAGCAGTACTTC. It specifies CASSIETRRSEQYF.

The chain links TRBV11-2 to TRBJ2-1; D not certain. With 5 bases removed from V and 5 bases from J, the gap between germline ends came to 10 bases. This CDR3 spans 13 amino acids. Germline V gene sequence: CDR1 SGHAT, CDR2 FQNNGV. CDR3 amino acids: CASSLILDNEQFF. The CDR3 DNA reads TGTGCCAGCAGCCTTATTCTTGACAATGAGCAGTTCTTC.

The V call is TRBV6-2 or TRBV6-3, the J call TRBJ2-5, with 7 bases matching TRBD2. The CDR3 sequence is 15 residues long. Germline CDR1 and CDR2: MNHEY and SVGEGT. J was trimmed by 5 bases and V by 2 bases; bases with no gene match: 8. CDR3 bases: TGTGCCAGCAGTTACGAGCGGGGCAAAATGGAGACCCAGTACTTC. This sequence encodes CASSYERGKMETQYF.

The chain is built from TRBV7-3 and TRBJ2-7; 8 bases align to TRBD1. In germline, CDR1 is SGHTA, CDR2 FQGTGA. CDR3 length equals 13 residues. V was clipped by 5 bases and J by 7 bases; unmatched bases: 7. CDR3 in DNA: TGTGCCAGCAGCCCCGGACAGGGACGAGAGCAGTACTTC. Amino acids: CASSPGQGREQYF.

This clone was found a few times. This chain connects TRBV5-1 to TRBJ2-1, with 13 bases lining up with TRBD2. The length of the CDR3 is 17 residues. Germline V gives CDR1 SGHRS, CDR2 YFSETQ. V gave up 3 bases and J gave up 5 bases; unmatched junction bases: 8. The DNA for the CDR3 is TGCGCCAGCAGCTCAGGAGGGACTAGCGGGATTAACAATGAGCAGTTCTTC. Translated: CASSSGGTSGINNEQFF. Full variable domain (missing parts from reference TRBV5-1 and TRBJ2-1): KAGVTQTPRYLIKTRGQQVTLSCSPISGHRSVSWYQQTPGQGLQFLFEYFSETQRNKGNFPGRFSGRQFSNSRSEMNVSTLELGDSALYLCASSSGGTSGINNEQFFGPGTRLTVL.

V gene TRBV13 combines with J gene TRBJ1-4; TRBD1 aligns across 9 bases. Germline V gene data show CDR1 as PRHDT and CDR2 as FYEKMQ (reference sequence). V shed 5 bases, J shed 5 bases, and the junction held 3 bases outside the gene matches. This CDR3 has 14 amino acids. CDR3 residues: CASSVDRGNEKLFF. Here the CDR3 DNA reads TGTGCCAGCAGCGTAGACAGGGGGAATGAAAAACTGTTTTTT.

The genes are TRBV28 and TRBJ2-3; TRBD2 matches 12 bases. Trimming at V came to 7 bases and at J to 6 bases, leaving 20 bases not matched to a gene. CDR1 MDHEN and CDR2 SYDVKM come from the germline V gene. The CDR3 extends over 19 amino acids. In nucleotides, the CDR3 is TGTGCCAGCACCTCCTGGTTAGGGCTAGCGGGAGGGATGAGGGATACGCAGTATTTT. This translates into CASTSWLGLAGGMRDTQYF.

The chain carries TRBV7-8 and TRBJ2-7, with D possibly TRBD1 on 5 matching bases. Germline lookup yields CDR1 SGHVS and CDR2 FQNEAQ. The length of the CDR3 is 14 residues. V lost 5 bases and J lost 0, with 11 bases in between. The chain's CDR3 is CASSTDKSSYEQYF. The CDR3 DNA reads TGTGCCAGCAGCACGGACAAAAGCTCCTACGAGCAGTACTTC.

The V gene is TRBV25-1, the J gene TRBJ1-1, with 10 bases lining up with TRBD1. The CDR3 runs to 14 residues. J lost 7 bases, V lost 4 bases, and 6 bases had no gene match. CDR1 and CDR2 (germline): MGHDK, SYGVNS. The CDR3 DNA reads TGTGCCAGCAGTGGAGGGACAGGGGAGAATGAAGCTTTCTTT. Translating gives CASSGGTGENEAFF.

The CDR3 DNA reads TGTGCCAGCAGTTTATTGGGACTGACGACCGAAAAACTGTTTTTT. Encoded protein: CASSLLGLTTEKLFF. The chain uses TRBV28 and TRBJ1-4; weak D call: TRBD1 (5 bases). Trimming stripped 1 base from V and 8 bases from J, with 14 bases between. The CDR3 contains 15 residues. Looked up from germline, CDR1 is MDHEN and CDR2 is SYDVKM.

In its sample, this clone was seen a few times. The J gene is TRBJ2-7, the V gene TRBV19; D remains unclear. The ends were cut back, 1 base at V and 1 base at J, with 8 bases in the middle. The CDR3 has 14 residues. Germline values: CDR1 LNHDA, CDR2 SQIVND (reference sequence). The CDR3 DNA sequence: TGTGCCAGTAGTATAGCTCCCAGGTCCTACGAGCAGTACTTC. Amino acid sequence: CASSIAPRSYEQYF.

This clone was recorded only once. The chain joins TRBV2 to TRBJ2-2; TRBD1 matches 8 bases. The CDR3 runs to 15 residues. Germline CDR1 is SNHLY and CDR2 is FYNNEI. V shed 6 bases, J shed 3 bases, and the junction held 6 bases outside the gene matches. The CDR3 protein is CASRETGADTGELFF. DNA for the CDR3: TGTGCCAGCAGGGAGACAGGGGCTGACACCGGGGAGCTGTTTTTT.

The V and J genes are TRBV28 and TRBJ2-7; D possibly corresponds to TRBD2 (6 bases). Germline V gene data show CDR1 as MDHEN and CDR2 as SYDVKM. The CDR3 loop spans 15 amino acids. V was clipped by 2 bases and J by 6 bases, with 17 bases between them. The CDR3 sequence: CASSLGGRRDGEQYF. In DNA, the CDR3 is TGTGCCAGCAGTTTAGGGGGTAGGCGGGACGGCGAGCAGTACTTC.

The rearrangement joins TRBV24-1 to TRBJ1-3; 8 nucleotides line up with TRBD1. CDR1 and CDR2 (germline): KGHDR, SFDVKD. The J segment lost 2 bases and the V segment lost 1 base, leaving 6 bases of the junction unmatched. CDR3 size: 17 residues. In DNA form, the CDR3 reads TGTGCCACCAGTGATTTATACAGGGGGTCCCCTGGAAACACCATATATTTT. Translating it yields CATSDLYRGSPGNTIYF.

As concerns this clone: The identical CDR3 is also encoded by other nucleotide sequences in the sample. The CDR3 DNA sequence: TGTGCCTGGAGTCCGGGACAGGGATTGTATGGCTACACCTTC. This gives the protein CAWSPGQGLYGYTF. This chain links TRBV30 with TRBJ1-2; 9 nucleotides line up with TRBD1. V shed 2 bases, J shed 5 bases, and the junction held 6 bases outside the gene matches. CDR1 and CDR2 (germline): GTSNPN, SVGIG (reference sequence). The CDR3 is made up of 14 amino acids.

The CDR3 protein is CALLDRGLCGYTF. The CDR3 DNA reads as TGTGCCCTCTTGGACAGGGGATTATGTGGCTACACCTTC. This chain links TRBV24-1 with TRBJ1-2, with 9 nucleotides matching TRBD1. Losses at the gene ends were 12 bases for V and 7 bases for J; bases not matched to a gene: 11. The CDR3 consists of 13 residues. CDR1 is KGHDR and CDR2 is SFDVKD in the germline V gene.